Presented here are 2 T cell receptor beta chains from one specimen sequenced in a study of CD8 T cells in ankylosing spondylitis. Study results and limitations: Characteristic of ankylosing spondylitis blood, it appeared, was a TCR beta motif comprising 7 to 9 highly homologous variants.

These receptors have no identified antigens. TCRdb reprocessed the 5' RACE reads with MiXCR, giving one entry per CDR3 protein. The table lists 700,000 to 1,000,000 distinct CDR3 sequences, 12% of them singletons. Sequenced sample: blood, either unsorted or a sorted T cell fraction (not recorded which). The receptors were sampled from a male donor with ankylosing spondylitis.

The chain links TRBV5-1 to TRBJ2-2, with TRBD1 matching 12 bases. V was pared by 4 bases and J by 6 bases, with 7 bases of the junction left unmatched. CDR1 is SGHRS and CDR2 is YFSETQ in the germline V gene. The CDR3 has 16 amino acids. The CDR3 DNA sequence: TGCGCCAGCAGCCACCACTGGGACAGGGGGCCCGGGGAGCTGTTTTTT. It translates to CASSHHWDRGPGELFF. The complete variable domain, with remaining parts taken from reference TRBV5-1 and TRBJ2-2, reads KAGVTQTPRYLIKTRGQQVTLSCSPISGHRSVSWYQQTPGQGLQFLFEYFSETQRNKGNFPGRFSGRQFSNSRSEMNVSTLELGDSALYLCASSHHWDRGPGELFFGEGSRLTVL.

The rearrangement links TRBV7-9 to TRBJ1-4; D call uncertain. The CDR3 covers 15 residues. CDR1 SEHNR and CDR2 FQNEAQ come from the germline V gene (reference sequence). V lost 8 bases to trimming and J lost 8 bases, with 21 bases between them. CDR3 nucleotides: TGTGCCAGCCGACCTCCGCAGGCGAAAAGGGAAAAACTGTTTTTT. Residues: CASRPPQAKREKLFF. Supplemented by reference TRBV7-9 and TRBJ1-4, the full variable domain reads DTGVSQNPRHKITKRGQNVTFRCDPISEHNRLYWYRQTLGQGPEFLTYFQNEAQLEKSRLLSDRFSAERPKGSFSTLEIQRTEQGDSAMYLCASRPPQAKREKLFFGSGTQLSVL.